Presented here are 22 T cell receptor beta chains from one specimen sequenced in a study of cytomegalovirus exposure and HLA in healthy donors. Sequencing used immunoSEQ multiplex PCR; TCRdb keeps in-frame clones, though not all of them. The sample includes 130,000 to 150,000 clones, about 87% of them seen just once. Sequenced: PBMCs. Every receptor here comes from a woman aged 25 to 39 in good health and CMV-seropositive.

This clone has just one count. The chain uses TRBV4-1 and TRBJ2-5, with 9 bases fitting TRBD2. CDR3 size: 17 residues. Germline V gene data show CDR1 as MGHRA and CDR2 as YSYEKL. The trim removed 1 base at V and 1 base at J, leaving 7 bases unmatched. CDR3: CASSQVLAGGRQETQYF. CDR3 in DNA: TGCGCCAGCAGCCAAGTCCTCGCGGGAGGGCGCCAAGAGACCCAGTACTTC.

Concerning this clone: One end of the junction is discordant with germline, which a read error may explain. The chain joins TRBV19 to TRBJ1-1; D is uncertain. Germline V gene data show CDR1 as LNHDA and CDR2 as SQIVND (reference sequence). The CDR3 has 14 amino acids. The CDR3 here is CASSSVSGNAEAFF. The CDR3, as DNA: TGTGCCAGTAGTTCGGTATCGGGGAACGCTGAAGCTTTCTTT.

This rearrangement joins TRBV13 to TRBJ2-1; 9 bases fit TRBD2. Germline values: CDR1 PRHDT, CDR2 FYEKMQ (reference sequence). The V segment lost 4 bases and the J segment 8 bases; nucleotides outside the gene matches: 9. This CDR3 contains 15 residues. The CDR3 bases are TGTGCCAGCAGCTCCCTTCTGGGCGGGAGGGATGAGCAGTTCTTC. Protein: CASSSLLGGRDEQFF.

This sequence joins TRBV23-1 and TRBJ1-5; 10 bases map to TRBD1. TRBV23-1 is reported as an ORF; its role is uncertain. The CDR3 runs 16 residues. The ends lost 11 bases at V and 2 bases at J; junction bases unmatched: 12. The CDR3 spells CAGTGQGWFGNQPQHF. The DNA of the CDR3 is TGCGCCGGGACGGGACAGGGGTGGTTCGGCAATCAGCCCCAGCATTTT.

The J gene is TRBJ2-2, the V gene TRBV27; D may be TRBD1 (5 bases). CDR3 length: 14 residues. Germline V lookup: CDR1 MNHEY, CDR2 SMNVEV (reference sequence). Deletions cut 2 bases from V and 7 bases from J, with 11 bases between. Here the CDR3 reads CASSLQGGDGELFF. As DNA, the CDR3 is TGTGCCAGCAGTTTACAGGGTGGGGACGGGGAGCTGTTTTTT.

The rearrangement links TRBV12-5 to TRBJ2-1; 9 bases match TRBD1. CDR3 length: 14 amino acids. CDR1 and CDR2 (germline): LGHNT, FRNRAP. V lost 5 bases to trimming and J lost 6 bases; unmatched junction nucleotides: 5. The CDR3 nucleotides are TGTGCTAGTGGTCCCGGACAGGGGTCCAATGAGCAGTTCTTC. This gives the protein CASGPGQGSNEQFF.

V usage is TRBV19 and J usage is TRBJ2-5, with 7 bases lining up with TRBD1. Germline V CDR1 and CDR2: LNHDA, SQIVND (reference sequence). CDR3 length: 15 amino acids. The V and J ends lost 6 bases and 2 bases, in that order; junction bases with no gene match: 9. DNA of the CDR3: TGTGCCAGTAGGTCCGCCGGCAGGGGGCAAGAGACCCAGTACTTC. Encoded protein: CASRSAGRGQETQYF.

The gene calls are TRBV4-2 and TRBJ2-1; 7 bases agree with TRBD2. This CDR3 region has 16 residues. The V gene's germline CDR1 is LGHNA and CDR2 YNFKEQ. J lost 4 bases, V lost 0 bases, and 6 bases had no gene match. The CDR3 spells CASSQDTAGSYNEQFF. CDR3 bases: TGTGCCAGCAGCCAAGATACAGCGGGGTCTTACAATGAGCAGTTCTTC.

The V and J genes are TRBV14 and TRBJ2-1; 13 nucleotides align to TRBD2. Trimming cost V 4 bases and J 7 bases; bases outside gene matches: 4. Looked up from germline, CDR1 is SGHDN and CDR2 is FVKESK. CDR3 length: 15 residues. In DNA form, the CDR3 reads TGTGCCAGCAGCCGGGGACTAGCGGGGTGGAATGAGCAGTTCTTC. It yields the protein CASSRGLAGWNEQFF.

The CDR3 DNA follows: TGTGCCACCACTCGACGGGAACGGGAGGGTTCAGATACGCAGTATTTT. Translating gives CATTRREREGSDTQYF. V is TRBV27 and J is TRBJ2-3; 8 bases align to TRBD2. This CDR3 spans 16 amino acids. V shed 10 bases and J 4 bases; nucleotides not matched to a gene: 16. From germline, CDR1 is MNHEY and CDR2 SMNVEV (reference sequence).

The gene calls are TRBV28 and TRBJ2-2; TRBD1 matches at 11 bases. Germline CDR1 and CDR2: MDHEN and SYDVKM. This CDR3 region has 17 residues. The V segment lost 5 bases and the J segment 0 bases; nucleotides outside the gene matches: 5. The CDR3 region is CASSLDRGLSNTGELFF. The DNA of the CDR3 is TGTGCCAGCAGTCTGGACAGGGGGCTTTCGAACACCGGGGAGCTGTTTTTT.

V is TRBV20-1 and J is TRBJ2-7, with a tentative D call TRBD1 (6 bases). Trimming cost V 6 bases and J 3 bases, with 9 bases left between them. This CDR3 region has 11 residues. CDR1 is DFQATT and CDR2 is SNEGSKA in the germline V gene (reference sequence). The CDR3 sequence: CSALDSYEQYF. The DNA of the CDR3 is TGCAGTGCCTTGGACAGCTACGAGCAGTACTTC.

This chain joins TRBV6-5 and TRBJ2-1; the D gene is possibly TRBD2 (5 bases). The CDR3 spans 12 residues. Germline V CDR1 and CDR2: MNHEY, SVGAGI. V was trimmed by 6 bases and J by 10 bases, leaving 13 bases between them. The CDR3 is CASSPTNHEQFF. In DNA form, the CDR3 reads TGTGCCAGCAGCCCGACTAACCACGAGCAGTTCTTC.

V usage is TRBV28 and J usage is TRBJ2-7; 7 bases align to TRBD1. CDR3 length: 14 residues. V dropped 7 bases and J dropped 2; count of bases not matched to a gene: 8. Germline values: CDR1 MDHEN, CDR2 SYDVKM. Written as DNA, the CDR3 is TGTGCCAGCACCCAAGGGCAGGGGGCCTACGAGCAGTACTTC. Translation: CASTQGQGAYEQYF.

The CDR3 sequence is CASSSNLGQGAYEQYF. The CDR3 DNA reads as TGTGCCAGCAGTTCGAACTTGGGGCAGGGGGCCTACGAGCAGTACTTC. The genes are TRBV7-8 and TRBJ2-7; 7 nucleotides agree with TRBD1. CDR3 length: 16 residues. V was clipped by 6 bases and J by 2 bases; unmatched bases: 13. Germline assignment: CDR1 SGHVS and CDR2 FQNEAQ.

V usage is TRBV2 and J usage is TRBJ1-1; no clear D. This CDR3 comprises 11 residues. Germline loops: CDR1 SNHLY, CDR2 FYNNEI. The V end was cut by 7 bases, the J end by 4 bases, with 7 bases between. CDR3 DNA sequence: TGTGCCAGCACCGCGGCCACTGAAGCTTTCTTT. This codes for CASTAATEAFF.

The chain couples TRBV5-6 to TRBJ1-3; D not certain. From germline, CDR1 is SGHDT and CDR2 YYEEEE. The CDR3 consists of 15 residues. The ends were cut back, 4 bases at V and 0 bases at J, with 11 bases in the middle. In DNA, the CDR3 is TGTGCCAGCAGCCCGCTAATAAGCTCTGGAAACACCATATATTTT. As protein: CASSPLISSGNTIYF. The whole variable domain, filled in from reference TRBV5-6 and TRBJ1-3, reads DAGVTQSPTHLIKTRGQQVTLRCSPKSGHDTVSWYQQALGQGPQFIFQYYEEEERQRGNFPDRFSGHQFPNYSSELNVNALLLGDSALYLCASSPLISSGNTIYFGEGSWLTVV.

The rearrangement uses TRBV4-1 and TRBJ2-2; D is possibly TRBD2 (9 bases). Looked up from germline, CDR1 is MGHRA and CDR2 is YSYEKL. V lost 2 bases and J lost 10, with 14 bases in between. This CDR3 comprises 14 residues. CDR3 residues: CASSQLAGQVELFF. The CDR3, as DNA: TGCGCCAGCAGCCAACTAGCGGGACAGGTGGAGCTGTTTTTT.

The rearrangement links TRBV28 to TRBJ2-3; TRBD1 aligns across 8 bases. There are 16 residues in the CDR3. V gave up 6 bases and J gave up 0 bases; unmatched junction bases: 8. The germline gives CDR1 MDHEN, CDR2 SYDVKM. CDR3 sequence reads: CASSPATGVSTDTQYF. The CDR3, as DNA: TGTGCCAGCAGCCCAGCGACAGGGGTTAGCACAGATACGCAGTATTTT. Drawing the rest from reference TRBV28 and TRBJ2-3, the complete variable domain is DVKVTQSSRYLVKRTGEKVFLECVQDMDHENMFWYRQDPGLGLRLIYFSYDVKMKEKGDIPEGYSVSREKKERFSLILESASTNQTSMYLCASSPATGVSTDTQYFGPGTRLTVL.

The chain is built from TRBV6-6 and TRBJ1-1; D remains ambiguous. V lost 2 bases and J lost 4, with 5 bases in between. The germline V gene has CDR1 MNHNY and CDR2 SVGAGI (reference sequence). This CDR3 comprises 12 residues. The CDR3: CASSYVGTEAFF. CDR3 bases: TGTGCCAGCAGTTACGTCGGCACTGAAGCTTTCTTT.

The rearrangement joins TRBV7-3 to TRBJ2-3; D remains ambiguous. This CDR3 has 13 amino acids. Trimming cost V 1 base and J 3 bases, with 5 bases left between them. The germline V gene encodes CDR1 SGHTA and CDR2 FQGTGA. CDR3 DNA sequence: TGTGCCAGCAGCTTAAGCAGTACAGATACGCAGTATTTT. The encoded protein is CASSLSSTDTQYF.

The rearrangement links TRBV19 to TRBJ2-7; 7 nucleotides agree with TRBD2. CDR3 length equals 15 residues. Germline trimming cut 0 bases from V and 5 bases from J; bases unmatched to any gene: 7. Germline assignment: CDR1 LNHDA and CDR2 SQIVND (reference sequence). In DNA, the CDR3 is TGTGCCAGTAGTATAGAGCGGGGGTTTAGGGACGAGCAGTACTTC. Its protein is CASSIERGFRDEQYF.